The 23 T cell receptor beta chains presented below share a single source sample, sequenced in a study of cytomegalovirus exposure and HLA in healthy donors. The PCR had 60 Vbeta and 13 Jbeta primers. Profiling relied on immunoSEQ multiplex PCR, and the TCRdb table lists in-frame clones only, not all of them. The sample holds about 150,000 clones, 65% to 85% seen once. The sequenced sample consisted of PBMCs. The receptors derive from a male donor in good health and CMV-seropositive.

This sequence joins TRBV27 and TRBJ1-2; possibly TRBD1 for D (5 bases). V was cut by 8 bases and J by 8 bases, with 18 bases left in between. Germline-derived CDR1 and CDR2 are MNHEY and SMNVEV (reference sequence). The CDR3 runs 13 residues. CDR3 in amino acids: CASAKGMLEGYTF. The DNA for the CDR3 is TGTGCCAGCGCCAAGGGGATGTTGGAGGGCTACACCTTC.

This chain joins TRBV27 and TRBJ2-3; 8 positions agree with TRBD1. Germline CDR1 and CDR2: MNHEY and SMNVEV (reference sequence). V lost 6 bases and J lost 4; bases outside the gene matches: 3. CDR3 size: 13 residues. DNA of the CDR3: TGTGCCAGCAGAAGGACAGGGTCAGATACGCAGTATTTT. The encoded protein is CASRRTGSDTQYF.

The chain couples TRBV5-6 to TRBJ2-1; 7 nucleotides match TRBD2. The CDR3 has 16 residues. The V gene's germline CDR1 is SGHDT and CDR2 YYEEEE. J was trimmed by 0 bases and V by 4 bases; bases with no gene match: 7. The chain's CDR3 is CASSQTLAPSYNEQFF. The CDR3 region has the DNA TGTGCCAGCAGCCAAACACTAGCGCCCTCCTACAATGAGCAGTTCTTC.

The rearrangement uses TRBV18 and TRBJ2-2; a weak D match, TRBD1 (5 bases). CDR3 length: 15 residues. Germline V gene sequence: CDR1 KGHSH, CDR2 LQKENI. The V end was cut by 6 bases, the J end by 1 base, with 12 bases between. DNA for the CDR3: TGTGCCAGCTCGCCCTCCGGACAGAACACCGGGGAGCTGTTTTTT. This gives the protein CASSPSGQNTGELFF.

The chain is built from TRBV5-1 and TRBJ1-3; D may be TRBD1 (5 bases). V lost 1 base, J lost 6 bases, and 11 bases lay in between. The CDR3 sequence is 14 residues long. Germline V CDR1 and CDR2: SGHRS, YFSETQ. CDR3: CASSLQGLENTIYF. The CDR3, as DNA: TGCGCCAGCAGCTTGCAGGGTTTGGAAAACACCATATATTTT.

The J gene is TRBJ1-5, the V gene TRBV28; D unclear. Deletions cut 4 bases from V and 2 bases from J, with 12 bases between. CDR1 is MDHEN, CDR2 SYDVKM, per germline. The length of the CDR3 is 15 residues. The CDR3 is CASSSRESGNQPQHF. The DNA of the CDR3 is TGTGCCAGCAGTTCCCGGGAATCGGGCAATCAGCCCCAGCATTTT.

V usage is TRBV7-2 and J usage is TRBJ2-5; TRBD2 agrees at 13 bases. The V gene end was trimmed by 4 bases and the J gene end by 5 bases; junction bases not matched to a gene: 7. Germline V lookup: CDR1 SGHTA, CDR2 FQGNSA. This CDR3 has 16 amino acids. The CDR3 sequence: CASSSVTSGRGETQYF. CDR3 nucleotides: TGTGCCAGCAGCTCTGTCACTAGCGGGAGGGGGGAGACCCAGTACTTC.

The chain couples TRBV9 to TRBJ1-3; 7 nucleotides line up with TRBD1. The junction had 5 bases not matched to a gene; V was cut back by 8 bases and J by 9 bases. The germline CDR1 and CDR2 sequences are SGDLS and YYNGEE. This CDR3 region has 11 residues. The CDR3: CASRNRGTIYF. The CDR3 DNA reads TGTGCCAGTAGGAACAGGGGCACCATATATTTT. Complete variable domain (other parts from reference TRBV9 and TRBJ1-3): DSGVTQTPKHLITATGQRVTLRCSPRSGDLSVYWYQQSLDQGLQFLIQYYNGEERAKGNILERFSAQQFPDLHSELNLSSLELGDSALYFCASRNRGTIYFGEGSWLTVV.

This chain connects TRBV6-1 to TRBJ2-5; D is possibly TRBD1 (6 bases). The germline V gene has CDR1 MNHNS and CDR2 SASEGT. There are 14 residues in the CDR3. V lost 2 bases, J lost 1 base, and 8 bases lay in between. The CDR3 is CASSERGIQETQYF. CDR3 DNA sequence: TGTGCCAGCAGTGAAAGGGGGATCCAAGAGACCCAGTACTTC.

This clone came up a few times. This sequence joins TRBV28 and TRBJ1-4; D gene uncertain. V was trimmed by 7 bases and J by 0 bases, leaving 9 bases between them. Germline V CDR1 and CDR2: MDHEN, SYDVKM. CDR3 length: 14 amino acids. CDR3 amino acids: CASTYTATNEKLFF. Here the CDR3 DNA reads TGTGCCAGCACTTACACAGCAACTAATGAAAAACTGTTTTTT.

The chain links TRBV15 to TRBJ2-7; 9 bases fit TRBD2. V gave up 5 bases and J gave up 2 bases; unmatched junction bases: 4. CDR3 length equals 14 residues. Germline values: CDR1 LNHNV, CDR2 YYDKDF (reference sequence). CDR3 sequence (DNA): TGTGCCACCAGCGGACAGCGGGAGGCCTACGAGCAGTACTTC. It is translated as CATSGQREAYEQYF. Full variable domain (remainder filled in from reference TRBV15 and TRBJ2-7): DAMVIQNPRYQVTQFGKPVTLSCSQTLNHNVMYWYQQKSSQAPKLLFHYYDKDFNNEADTPDNFQSRRPNTSFCFLDIRSPGLGDTAMYLCATSGQREAYEQYFGPGTRLTVT.

This clone was observed a single time. This rearrangement joins TRBV12-5 to TRBJ2-2; possibly TRBD2 for D (6 bases). Germline CDR1 and CDR2: LGHNT and FRNRAP. With 6 bases removed from V and 1 base from J, the gap between germline ends came to 15 bases. This CDR3 is 16 amino acids long. The CDR3 is CASGGAARENTGELFF. The CDR3 coding sequence is TGTGCTAGTGGGGGAGCGGCGCGGGAGAACACCGGGGAGCTGTTTTTT.

The rearrangement uses TRBV5-1 and TRBJ2-7, with 7 bases lining up with TRBD2. V shed 4 bases and J 3 bases; nucleotides not matched to a gene: 10. Germline values: CDR1 SGHRS, CDR2 YFSETQ. There are 15 residues in the CDR3. Written as DNA, the CDR3 is TGCGCCAGCAGCCTCGCGGGAGCGTTCGGCTACGAGCAGTACTTC. This gives the protein CASSLAGAFGYEQYF.

The chain is built from TRBV11-3 and TRBJ2-5; 8 bases match TRBD2. Trimming took 6 bases from V and 5 from J; bases not matched to a gene: 14. The CDR3 extends over 16 amino acids. CDR1 is SGHNT and CDR2 is YENEEA in the germline V gene. The DNA of the CDR3 is TGTGCCAGCAGTATTGAGAGCGGGGGCTGGGGGGAGACCCAGTACTTC. This sequence encodes CASSIESGGWGETQYF.

The chain combines TRBV5-6 with TRBJ2-7, with 8 bases that match TRBD2. This CDR3 has 16 residues. Germline lookup yields CDR1 SGHDT and CDR2 YYEEEE. V was clipped by 3 bases and J by 7 bases; unmatched bases: 15. The DNA for the CDR3 is TGTGCCAGCAGCTCGCTAGCGGGCGCCGATTTTAGGGAGCAGTACTTC. Its translation is CASSSLAGADFREQYF.

This chain links TRBV27 with TRBJ1-1, with D perhaps matching TRBD1 (5 bases). The V gene lost 2 bases and the J gene lost 4 bases, with 11 bases spanning the gap. This CDR3 contains 14 residues. Germline assignment: CDR1 MNHEY and CDR2 SMNVEV (reference sequence). CDR3 sequence reads: CASSLNGGSTEAFF. The CDR3, as DNA: TGTGCCAGCAGTTTAAACGGGGGAAGCACTGAAGCTTTCTTT.

The chain couples TRBV4-1 to TRBJ1-3, with D maybe TRBD1 (6 bases). The CDR3 contains 15 residues. Per the germline V gene, CDR1 is MGHRA and CDR2 is YSYEKL. Trimming removed 4 bases from V and 0 bases from J, with 10 bases in between. The DNA for the CDR3 is TGCGCCAGCAGCCGAATACAGGGCTCTGGAAACACCATATATTTT. Protein: CASSRIQGSGNTIYF.

This clone has just one count. CDR3 in amino acids: CASSVGLAGVEQFF. CDR3 nucleotide sequence: TGTGCCAGCAGCGTAGGACTAGCGGGAGTGGAGCAGTTCTTC. V usage is TRBV5-6 and J usage is TRBJ2-1; 13 bases are shared with TRBD2. This CDR3 spans 14 amino acids. Germline CDR1 and CDR2: SGHDT and YYEEEE. Trimming at V came to 4 bases and at J to 10 bases, leaving 5 bases not matched to a gene.

The chain recombines TRBV19 with TRBJ2-3; 8 nucleotides agree with TRBD1. Germline V gives CDR1 LNHDA, CDR2 SQIVND (reference sequence). CDR3 length: 18 residues. With V trimmed by 3 bases and J by 2 bases, 13 bases remained unmatched. The CDR3 loop is CASSMAQAGQGHTDTQYF. In nucleotides, the CDR3 is TGTGCCAGTAGTATGGCCCAAGCTGGACAGGGCCACACAGATACGCAGTATTTT.

The J gene is TRBJ1-2, the V gene TRBV4-1; D possibly corresponds to TRBD1 (6 bases). This CDR3 has 16 residues. V gave up 4 bases and J gave up 7 bases, with 22 bases separating them. The germline CDR1 and CDR2 sequences are MGHRA and YSYEKL. CDR3 amino acids: CASSLQGGGAAPGYTF. The CDR3 DNA follows: TGCGCCAGCAGCCTCCAAGGGGGGGGCGCCGCCCCTGGCTACACCTTC.

V is TRBV27 and J is TRBJ2-1, with 9 bases fitting TRBD1. The CDR3 has 17 residues. Germline lookup yields CDR1 MNHEY and CDR2 SMNVEV (reference sequence). V lost 7 bases and J lost 4; bases outside the gene matches: 14. The CDR3 nucleotides read TGTGCCAGCACTCTGTCCGGGACAGGGAAATGGTACAATGAGCAGTTCTTC. Its protein is CASTLSGTGKWYNEQFF.

This clone was seen a handful of times. At one end, the junction sequence differs from germline, possibly due to a read error. The chain employs TRBV6-4 and TRBJ2-2; D perhaps matches TRBD2 (6 bases). The germline V gene encodes CDR1 MRHNA and CDR2 SNTAGT. The CDR3 length is 15 residues. CDR3 region: CTSSDLAANTGELFF. For the CDR3, the DNA is TGTACCAGCAGTGACTTAGCGGCAAACACCGGGGAGCTGTTTTTT.

To note about this clone: The junction shows a germline mismatch at one end, possibly a read error. This sample includes further DNA sequences coding for the same CDR3. CDR3 nucleotides: TGTGCCAGCAGTGATAGCCCTTCCTCAACTAATGAAAAACTGTTCTTT. This sequence encodes CASSDSPSSTNEKLFF. The chain joins TRBV25-1 to TRBJ1-4; no clear D. The CDR3 totals 16 residues. Germline assignment: CDR1 MGHDK and CDR2 SYGVNS. Looking up the rest from reference TRBV25-1 and TRBJ1-4 gives the full variable domain: EADIYQTPRYLVIGTGKKITLECSQTMGHDKMYWYQQDPGMELHLIHYSYGVNSTEKGDLSSESTVSRIRTEHFPLTLESARPSHTSQYLCASSDSPSSTNEKLFFGSGTQLSVL.